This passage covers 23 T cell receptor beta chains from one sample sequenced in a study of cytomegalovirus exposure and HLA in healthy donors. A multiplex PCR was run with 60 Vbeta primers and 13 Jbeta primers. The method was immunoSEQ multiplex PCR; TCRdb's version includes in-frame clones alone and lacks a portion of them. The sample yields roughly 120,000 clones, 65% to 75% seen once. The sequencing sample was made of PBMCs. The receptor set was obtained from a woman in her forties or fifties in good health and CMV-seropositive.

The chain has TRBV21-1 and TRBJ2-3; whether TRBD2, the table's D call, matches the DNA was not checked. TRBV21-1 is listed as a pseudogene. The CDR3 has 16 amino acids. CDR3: CAGRAGESYSTDTQYF. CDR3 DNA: TGTGCCGGCAGGGCGGGAGAAAGCTATAGCACAGATACGCAGTATTTT.

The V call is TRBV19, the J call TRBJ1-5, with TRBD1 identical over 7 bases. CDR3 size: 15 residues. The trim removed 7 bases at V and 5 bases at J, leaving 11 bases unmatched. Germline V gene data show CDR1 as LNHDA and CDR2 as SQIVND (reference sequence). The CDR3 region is CASTEGGGGYQPQHF. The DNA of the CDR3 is TGTGCCAGTACCGAGGGAGGAGGGGGCTATCAGCCCCAGCATTTT.

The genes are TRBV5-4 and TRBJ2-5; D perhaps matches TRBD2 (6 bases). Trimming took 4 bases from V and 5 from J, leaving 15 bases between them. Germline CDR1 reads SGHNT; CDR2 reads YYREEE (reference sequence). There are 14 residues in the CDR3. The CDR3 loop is CASSGRDLRETQYF. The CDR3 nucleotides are TGTGCCAGCAGCGGGCGGGACTTAAGGGAGACCCAGTACTTC.

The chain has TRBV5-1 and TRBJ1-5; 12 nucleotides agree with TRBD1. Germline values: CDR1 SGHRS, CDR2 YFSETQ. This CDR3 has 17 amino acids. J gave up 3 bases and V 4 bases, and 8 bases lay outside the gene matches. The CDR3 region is CASSPGQGARDNQPQHF. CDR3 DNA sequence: TGCGCCAGCAGCCCGGGACAGGGGGCTCGCGACAATCAGCCCCAGCATTTT.

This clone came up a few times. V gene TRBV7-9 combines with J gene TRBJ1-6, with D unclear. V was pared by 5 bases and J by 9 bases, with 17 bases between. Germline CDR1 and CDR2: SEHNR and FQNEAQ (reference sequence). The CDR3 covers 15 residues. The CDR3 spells CASSPSGGPISPLHF. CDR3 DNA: TGTGCCAGCAGCCCCTCAGGTGGGCCGATTTCACCCCTCCACTTT.

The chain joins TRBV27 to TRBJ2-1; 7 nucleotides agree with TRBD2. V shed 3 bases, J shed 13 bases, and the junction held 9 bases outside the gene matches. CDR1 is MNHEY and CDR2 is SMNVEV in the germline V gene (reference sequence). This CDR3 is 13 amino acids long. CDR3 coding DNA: TGTGCCAGCAGTTTTAACGGGGGGTCCTCTCAGTTCTTC. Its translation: CASSFNGGSSQFF.

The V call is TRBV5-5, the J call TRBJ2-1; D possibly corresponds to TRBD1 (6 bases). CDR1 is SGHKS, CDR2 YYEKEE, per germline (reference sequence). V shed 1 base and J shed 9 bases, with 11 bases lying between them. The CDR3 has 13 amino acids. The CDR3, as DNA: TGTGCCAGCAGCTTGACAGGGAGCACTGAGCAGTTCTTC. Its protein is CASSLTGSTEQFF. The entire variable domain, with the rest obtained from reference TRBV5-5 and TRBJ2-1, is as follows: DAGVTQSPTHLIKTRGQQVTLRCSPISGHKSVSWYQQVLGQGPQFIFQYYEKEERGRGNFPDRFSARQFPNYSSELNVNALLLGDSALYLCASSLTGSTEQFFGPGTRLTVL.

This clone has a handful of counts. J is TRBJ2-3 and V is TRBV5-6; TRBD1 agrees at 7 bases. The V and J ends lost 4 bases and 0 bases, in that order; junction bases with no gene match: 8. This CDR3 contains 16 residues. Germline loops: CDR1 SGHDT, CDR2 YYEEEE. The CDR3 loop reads CASSKGAFDSTDTQYF. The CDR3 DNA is TGTGCCAGCAGCAAGGGGGCATTCGATAGCACAGATACGCAGTATTTT.

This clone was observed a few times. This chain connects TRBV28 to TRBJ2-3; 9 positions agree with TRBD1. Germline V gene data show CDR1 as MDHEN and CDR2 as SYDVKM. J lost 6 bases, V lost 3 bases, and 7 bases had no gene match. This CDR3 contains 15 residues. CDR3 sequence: CASSFAGTGYDTQYF. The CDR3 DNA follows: TGTGCCAGCAGTTTCGCGGGGACAGGGTATGATACGCAGTATTTT. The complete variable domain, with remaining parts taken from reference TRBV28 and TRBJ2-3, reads DVKVTQSSRYLVKRTGEKVFLECVQDMDHENMFWYRQDPGLGLRLIYFSYDVKMKEKGDIPEGYSVSREKKERFSLILESASTNQTSMYLCASSFAGTGYDTQYFGPGTRLTVL.

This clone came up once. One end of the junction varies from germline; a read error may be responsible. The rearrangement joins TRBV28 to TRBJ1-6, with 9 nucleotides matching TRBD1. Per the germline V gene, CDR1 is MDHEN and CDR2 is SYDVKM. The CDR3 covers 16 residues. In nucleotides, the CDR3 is TGTGCCAGCAACCAACCGAGGGACAGGGCTGGATCACCCTTCCACTTT. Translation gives CASNQPRDRAGSPFHF.

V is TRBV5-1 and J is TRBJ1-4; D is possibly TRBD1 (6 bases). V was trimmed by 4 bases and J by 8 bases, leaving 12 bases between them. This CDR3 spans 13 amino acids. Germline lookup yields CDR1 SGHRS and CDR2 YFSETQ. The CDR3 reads CASSTGNTEKLFF. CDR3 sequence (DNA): TGCGCCAGCAGCACAGGGAATACCGAAAAACTGTTTTTT.

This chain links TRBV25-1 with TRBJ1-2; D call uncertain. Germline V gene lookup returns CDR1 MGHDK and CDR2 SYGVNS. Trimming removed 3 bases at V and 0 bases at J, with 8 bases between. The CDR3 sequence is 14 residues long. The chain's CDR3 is CASSDFLANYGYTF. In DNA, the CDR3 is TGTGCCAGCAGTGACTTTCTAGCTAACTATGGCTACACCTTC.

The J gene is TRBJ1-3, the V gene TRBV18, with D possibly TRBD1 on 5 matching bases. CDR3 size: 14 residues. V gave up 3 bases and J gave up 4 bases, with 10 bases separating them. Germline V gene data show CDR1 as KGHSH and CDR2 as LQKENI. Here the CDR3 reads CASSPQGFGNTIYF. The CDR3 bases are TGTGCCAGCTCACCTCAGGGTTTCGGAAACACCATATATTTT.

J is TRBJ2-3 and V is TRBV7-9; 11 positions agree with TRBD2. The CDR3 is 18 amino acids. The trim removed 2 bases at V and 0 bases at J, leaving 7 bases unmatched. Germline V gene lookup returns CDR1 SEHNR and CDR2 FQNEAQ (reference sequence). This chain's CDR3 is CASSLPGTSGPSTDTQYF. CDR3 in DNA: TGTGCCAGCAGCTTACCAGGGACTAGCGGCCCTAGCACAGATACGCAGTATTTT. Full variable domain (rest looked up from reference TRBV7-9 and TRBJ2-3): DTGVSQNPRHKITKRGQNVTFRCDPISEHNRLYWYRQTLGQGPEFLTYFQNEAQLEKSRLLSDRFSAERPKGSFSTLEIQRTEQGDSAMYLCASSLPGTSGPSTDTQYFGPGTRLTVL.

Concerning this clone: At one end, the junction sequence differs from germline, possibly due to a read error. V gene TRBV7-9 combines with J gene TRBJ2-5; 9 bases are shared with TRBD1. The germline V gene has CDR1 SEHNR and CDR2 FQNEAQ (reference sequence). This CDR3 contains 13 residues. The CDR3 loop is CSSSWDREETQYF. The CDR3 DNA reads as TGTTCCAGCAGCTGGGACAGGGAGGAGACCCAGTACTTC.

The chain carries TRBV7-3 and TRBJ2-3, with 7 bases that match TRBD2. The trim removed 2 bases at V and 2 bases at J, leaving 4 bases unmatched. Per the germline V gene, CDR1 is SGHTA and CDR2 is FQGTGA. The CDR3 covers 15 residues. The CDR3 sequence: CASSLVGGITDTQYF. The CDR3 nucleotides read TGTGCCAGCAGCTTAGTGGGGGGGATCACAGATACGCAGTATTTT.

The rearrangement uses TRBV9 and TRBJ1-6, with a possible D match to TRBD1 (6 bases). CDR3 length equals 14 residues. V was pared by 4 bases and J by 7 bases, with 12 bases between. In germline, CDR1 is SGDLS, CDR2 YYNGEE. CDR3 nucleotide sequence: TGTGCCAGCAGCCTTGGGGGCGGAAATTCACCCCTCCACTTT. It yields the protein CASSLGGGNSPLHF.

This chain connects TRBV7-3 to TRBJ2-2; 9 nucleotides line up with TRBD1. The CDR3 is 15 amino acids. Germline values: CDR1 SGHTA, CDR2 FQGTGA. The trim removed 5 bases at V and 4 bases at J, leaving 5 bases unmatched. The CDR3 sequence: CASSPDRGSTGELFF. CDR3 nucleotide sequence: TGTGCCAGCAGCCCTGACAGGGGGAGCACCGGGGAGCTGTTTTTT.

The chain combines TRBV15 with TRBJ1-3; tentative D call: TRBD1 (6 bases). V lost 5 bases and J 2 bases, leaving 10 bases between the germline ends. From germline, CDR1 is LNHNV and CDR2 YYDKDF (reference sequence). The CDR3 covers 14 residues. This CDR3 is CATSRTDAGNTIYF. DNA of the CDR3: TGTGCCACCAGCCGGACAGACGCTGGAAACACCATATATTTT.

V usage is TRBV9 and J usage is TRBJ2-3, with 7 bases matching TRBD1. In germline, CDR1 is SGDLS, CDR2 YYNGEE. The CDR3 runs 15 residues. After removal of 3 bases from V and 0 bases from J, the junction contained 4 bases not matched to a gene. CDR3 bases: TGTGCCAGCAGCGAAACAGGGGATAGCACAGATACGCAGTATTTT. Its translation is CASSETGDSTDTQYF.

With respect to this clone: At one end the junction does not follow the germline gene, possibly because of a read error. CDR3 DNA: TGTTCCAGCAGCCAGACAGGGGGCGAGAGGGCCGGGGAGCTGTTTTTT. Amino acids: CSSSQTGGERAGELFF. This chain links TRBV7-9 with TRBJ2-2, with 10 bases identical to TRBD1. The CDR3 loop spans 16 amino acids. Germline-derived CDR1 and CDR2 are SEHNR and FQNEAQ (reference sequence).

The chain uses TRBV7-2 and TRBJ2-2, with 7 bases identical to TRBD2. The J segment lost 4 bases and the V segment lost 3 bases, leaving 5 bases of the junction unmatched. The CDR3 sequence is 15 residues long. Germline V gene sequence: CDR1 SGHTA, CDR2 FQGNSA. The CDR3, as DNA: TGTGCCAGCAGCTTCCCGGGACTACTCACCGGGGAGCTGTTTTTT. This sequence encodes CASSFPGLLTGELFF.

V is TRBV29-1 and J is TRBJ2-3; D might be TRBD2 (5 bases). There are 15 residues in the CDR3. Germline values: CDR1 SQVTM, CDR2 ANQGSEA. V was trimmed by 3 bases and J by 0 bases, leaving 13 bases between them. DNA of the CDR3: TGCAGCGTTGAGCGGGTGGCGAAGAGCACAGATACGCAGTATTTT. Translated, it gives CSVERVAKSTDTQYF.